The next 25 T cell receptor beta chains were all read from a single sample in a study of T cells in Graves' hyperthyroidism and ophthalmopathy (dated by TCRdb to about 2019). Libraries came from multiplex PCR. The sample was run on an Illumina HiSeq 2000. The TCR beta CDR3 regions were amplified from the RNA transcripts. A first-round RT-PCR of the TCR CDR3 used the HTBI primer set with the Qiagen OneStep RT-PCR kit. The public sequencing data were trimmed at Q25 with fastp and processed into clonotypes with MiXCR by TCRdb, which kept only in-frame beta chains. CDR3 protein sequences are deduplicated, and each keeps its most common genes and DNA. The sample profile shows roughly 280,000 distinct CDR3 sequences; 22% of them were found once. The ten biggest clones cover around 60% of the sample. The sequenced sample consisted of blood. The receptors here all came from a young man with Graves' ophthalmopathy.

This clonotype was counted many times. This chain joins TRBV18 and TRBJ1-1; D is unresolved. In germline, CDR1 is KGHSH, CDR2 LQKENI. The V end was cut by 5 bases, the J end by 10 bases, with 14 bases between. The CDR3 length is 12 residues. CDR3 residues: CASSGGENGAFF. CDR3 coding DNA: TGTGCCAGCTCAGGTGGGGAGAATGGAGCTTTCTTT.

This clonotype was seen only a few times. The V gene is TRBV18, the J gene TRBJ1-6; no definite D call. The CDR3 is 15 residues long. V shed 0 bases and J shed 6 bases, with 9 bases lying between them. Germline CDR1 and CDR2: KGHSH and LQKENI. The CDR3 region is CASSPPEQPNSPLHF. In DNA form, the CDR3 reads TGTGCCAGCTCACCACCGGAGCAGCCTAATTCACCCCTCCACTTT.

The rearrangement links TRBV27 to TRBJ2-2, with a tentative D call TRBD1 (6 bases). The V gene lost 2 bases and the J gene lost 4 bases, with 14 bases spanning the gap. There are 16 residues in the CDR3. Looked up from germline, CDR1 is MNHEY and CDR2 is SMNVEV (reference sequence). The chain's CDR3 is CASSLTSLQGTGELFF. CDR3 coding DNA: TGTGCCAGCAGTTTAACATCCTTACAGGGCACCGGGGAGCTGTTTTTT.

CDR3 DNA: TGTGCCAGCGGCTCCACCTTACAGGGGGGCGATGGCTACACCTTC. The encoded protein is CASGSTLQGGDGYTF. The chain couples TRBV27 to TRBJ1-2, with TRBD1 matching 8 bases. V dropped 8 bases and J dropped 6; count of bases not matched to a gene: 14. Per the germline V gene, CDR1 is MNHEY and CDR2 is SMNVEV (reference sequence). The CDR3 sequence is 15 residues long.

This clonotype was observed at least ten times. The chain uses TRBV12-3 or TRBV12-4 and TRBJ1-1, with D tentatively TRBD1 (6 bases). The CDR3 is 15 amino acids. V was cut by 3 bases and J by 2 bases, with 13 bases left in between. The CDR3 DNA sequence: TGTGCCAGCAGTTTTAGGCAGGGACAAAACACTGAAGCTTTCTTT. It encodes CASSFRQGQNTEAFF.

This clonotype was detected many times. The V gene is TRBV28, the J gene TRBJ2-5; 11 positions match TRBD2. There are 16 residues in the CDR3. V trimming: 4 bases; J trimming: 4 bases; junction bases outside the gene matches: 8. The germline CDR1 and CDR2 sequences are MDHEN and SYDVKM. CDR3 sequence (DNA): TGTGCCAGCAGTTCACCGACTAGCGGGAAGAGAGAGACCCAGTACTTC. Translated: CASSSPTSGKRETQYF.

This chain uses TRBV2 with TRBJ2-7; a weak D match, TRBD2 (6 bases). Germline V gives CDR1 SNHLY, CDR2 FYNNEI. This CDR3 is built from 12 residues. The V end was cut by 8 bases, the J end by 3 bases, with 11 bases between. The CDR3 bases are TGTGCCAGCGGAGGGGCGGGCTACGAGCAGTACTTC. It translates to CASGGAGYEQYF.

A remark on this clonotype: Germline and junction disagree at one end, which may indicate a read error. The chain joins TRBV24-1 to TRBJ2-1; no clear D gene. CDR3 length: 13 residues. CDR1 and CDR2 from the germline V gene are KGHDR and SFDVKD. The DNA for the CDR3 is TGTGCCACCAGTGACTCGCTCCTAGGGTCGAGGCTCTTC. Translation: CATSDSLLGSRLF.

This clonotype appeared a few times. CDR3 protein: CASSEGQLLASSYEQYF. DNA of the CDR3: TGTGCCAGCAGTGAAGGACAGCTCCTGGCGAGCTCCTACGAGCAGTACTTC. The rearrangement uses TRBV6-1 and TRBJ2-7; D is perhaps TRBD1 (5 bases). V lost 1 base and J lost 0, with 16 bases in between. From germline, CDR1 is MNHNS and CDR2 SASEGT. The CDR3 spans 17 residues.

This clonotype has a count of ten or more. The CDR3 here is CASSGGSGYTF. DNA of the CDR3: TGTGCCAGCAGTGGGGGTTCAGGCTACACCTTC. This chain uses TRBV2 with TRBJ1-2, with unresolved D. Looked up from germline, CDR1 is SNHLY and CDR2 is FYNNEI. V was trimmed by 4 bases and J by 8 bases, leaving 8 bases between them. The CDR3 is 11 amino acids.

Regarding this clonotype: Sequence at one end of the junction differs from germline and may be a read error. This chain joins TRBV10-2 and TRBJ2-7; D is unresolved. The germline gives CDR1 WSHSY, CDR2 SAAADI. The CDR3 length is 15 residues. In DNA, the CDR3 is TGTGCCAGCAGTTACCTGGCTAGTTACGCGTCAGAGCAGTACTTC. Its protein product is CASSYLASYASEQYF.

This clonotype was counted many times. The chain is built from TRBV11-3 and TRBJ2-1, with 10 bases aligning to TRBD2. With V trimmed by 5 bases and J by 5 bases, 6 bases remained unmatched. Germline loops: CDR1 SGHNT, CDR2 YENEEA. The CDR3 spans 15 residues. In nucleotides, the CDR3 is TGTGCCAGCAGCCAGCGGGAGGGCCTAGACAATGAGCAGTTCTTC. Translating gives CASSQREGLDNEQFF.

In regard to this clonotype: It may be a read error: a sequence one base away is much more abundant. The rearrangement joins TRBV5-8 to TRBJ1-1; possible D gene TRBD1, 6 bases. Germline V lookup: CDR1 SGHTS, CDR2 YDEGEE. CDR3 length: 12 amino acids. The CDR3 DNA reads TGTGTCAGCAGCCGAGGGACAACTAAAGCTTTCTTT. Translating it yields CVSSRGTTKAFF.

This clonotype was detected ten times or more. V usage is TRBV11-3 and J usage is TRBJ2-7, with 10 bases that match TRBD2. The CDR3 has 15 amino acids. Germline V gene lookup returns CDR1 SGHNT and CDR2 YENEEA. The ends lost 5 bases at V and 3 bases at J; junction bases unmatched: 7. The CDR3 sequence is CASSPLASGSYEQYF. The CDR3 DNA reads TGTGCCAGCAGCCCCCTGGCTAGCGGGAGCTACGAGCAGTACTTC. Drawing the rest from reference TRBV11-3 and TRBJ2-7, the complete variable domain is EAGVVQSPRYKIIEKKQPVAFWCNPISGHNTLYWYLQNLGQGPELLIRYENEEAVDDSQLPKDRFSAERLKGVDSTLKIQPAELGDSAVYLCASSPLASGSYEQYFGPGTRLTVT.

V and J are TRBV2 and TRBJ1-6, with unresolved D. Germline loops: CDR1 SNHLY, CDR2 FYNNEI. The length of the CDR3 is 15 residues. With 5 bases removed from V and 2 bases from J, the gap between germline ends came to 10 bases. In DNA, the CDR3 is TGTGCCAGCAGTCCCTCTGGGGCCTATAATTCACCCCTCCACTTT. This encodes CASSPSGAYNSPLHF.

This clonotype has more than one count but fewer than ten. The rearrangement uses TRBV6-1 and TRBJ1-5, with D hard to call. Trimming removed 5 bases at V and 3 bases at J, with 11 bases between. CDR3 length equals 14 residues. CDR1 is MNHNS, CDR2 SASEGT, per germline. DNA for the CDR3: TGTGCCAGCAGTTGGGCCAGAAACAATCAGCCCCAGCATTTT. Protein product: CASSWARNNQPQHF.

The chain carries TRBV18 and TRBJ2-2; D is perhaps TRBD2 (5 bases). Germline CDR1 KGHSH, CDR2 LQKENI. The CDR3 sequence is 16 residues long. Trimming removed 5 bases at V and 4 bases at J, with 17 bases between. CDR3 protein: CASSIGRSEVTGELFF. CDR3 DNA sequence: TGTGCCAGCTCAATAGGACGGTCGGAGGTCACCGGGGAGCTGTTTTTT.

This rearrangement joins TRBV25-1 to TRBJ2-4; the D is unclear. Trimming removed 3 bases at V and 0 bases at J, with 9 bases between. CDR1 MGHDK and CDR2 SYGVNS come from the germline V gene. The CDR3 contains 15 residues. DNA for the CDR3: TGTGCCAGCAGTGACGAAGGGTTAGCCAAAAACATTCAGTACTTC. This encodes CASSDEGLAKNIQYF.

Here the CDR3 reads CAWSGGTSNQPQHF. The DNA for the CDR3 is TGTGCCTGGAGTGGGGGAACTAGCAATCAGCCCCAGCATTTT. The chain couples TRBV30 to TRBJ1-5; no definite D call. Germline V gene sequence: CDR1 GTSNPN, CDR2 SVGIG (reference sequence). This CDR3 has 14 amino acids. Trimming pared 1 base from V and 0 bases from J, leaving 7 bases between.

Ten or more counts support this clonotype. The gene calls are TRBV20-1 and TRBJ2-3, with TRBD2 as a possible D gene (6 bases). CDR3 length equals 16 residues. Germline lookup yields CDR1 DFQATT and CDR2 SNEGSKA (reference sequence). Trimming shortened V by 7 bases and J by 8 bases, and 28 bases separated the two germline ends. The CDR3 loop is CSVSHRTGAMGGTQYF. CDR3 bases: TGCAGTGTCTCCCATCGGACTGGCGCTATGGGGGGTACGCAGTATTTT.

This clonotype was found a few times. This chain uses TRBV9 with TRBJ2-1; D is perhaps TRBD2 (6 bases). Germline CDR1 reads SGDLS; CDR2 reads YYNGEE. The CDR3 covers 15 residues. V was clipped by 1 base and J by 3 bases, with 11 bases between them. DNA of the CDR3: TGTGCCAGCAGCGTATACGGGAGCAACTACAATGAGCAGTTCTTC. Its protein product is CASSVYGSNYNEQFF.

The rearrangement uses TRBV5-1 and TRBJ1-6; D unclear. There are 14 residues in the CDR3. Germline values: CDR1 SGHRS, CDR2 YFSETQ. Trimming pared 2 bases from V and 9 bases from J, leaving 12 bases between. CDR3 protein: CASSFGDTGSPLHF. The CDR3 region has the DNA TGCGCCAGCAGCTTCGGAGATACGGGTTCACCCCTCCACTTT.

J is TRBJ1-3 and V is TRBV5-1, with 7 bases aligning to TRBD1. Germline V gene data show CDR1 as SGHRS and CDR2 as YFSETQ. After removal of 5 bases from V and 8 bases from J, the junction contained 7 bases not matched to a gene. The CDR3 covers 13 residues. CDR3 in DNA: TGCGCCAGCAGTGAAAGACAGGGTGACACCATATATTTT. It specifies CASSERQGDTIYF.

This clonotype was seen a handful of times. This chain connects TRBV6-2 or TRBV6-3 to TRBJ2-3; no firm D call. Germline lookup yields CDR1 MNHEY and CDR2 SVGEGT. This CDR3 is built from 14 residues. V lost 6 bases and J lost 0, with 10 bases in between. CDR3 DNA sequence: TGTGCCAGCAGAGCAGCCTCTAGCACAGATACGCAGTATTTT. This gives the protein CASRAASSTDTQYF.

This clonotype has ten or more counts. The chain carries TRBV30 and TRBJ2-3; 9 bases map to TRBD1. The CDR3 totals 15 residues. Trimming cost V 2 bases and J 2 bases; bases outside gene matches: 5. CDR1 GTSNPN and CDR2 SVGIG come from the germline V gene (reference sequence). CDR3 loop: CAWSTGQGNTDTQYF. The CDR3 DNA is TGTGCCTGGAGTACCGGACAGGGGAACACAGATACGCAGTATTTT.